The rows below give T cell receptor beta chains drawn from one sample of a study of blood T cell repertoires in COVID-19. Sequencing was performed with immunoSEQ multiplex PCR; in TCRdb, only in-frame clones are kept and a portion is missing. The sample includes 120,000 or so clones, more than 70% seen only once; the top ten take 3.9%. Material for sequencing was peripheral blood. Receptors originate from a man aged 55 to 69 with acute or convalescent COVID-19. The CDR3 runs from the conserved cysteine through the conserved F or W. D genes are given only for firm matches. Some rows have no size entry. The others give once, few or many, or a class for an expanded clone.

j_call: TRBJ1-1
v_call: TRBV5-1
clone_size: .
d_call: TRBD1
cdr3_nt: TGCGCCAGCAGCTGGGGACAGGGGACTGAAGCTTTCTTT
cdr3_aa: CASSWGQGTEAFF

j_call: TRBJ2-1
v_call: TRBV24-1
clone_size: .
d_call: TRBD2
cdr3_nt: TGTGCCACCAGTGATTGGGGAGACGGGAGGGCCTACAATGAGCAGTTCTTC
cdr3_aa: CATSDWGDGRAYNEQFF

j_call: TRBJ2-1
v_call: TRBV2
clone_size: once
d_call: TRBD2
cdr3_nt: TGTGCCAGCATATTGGCTAGCGGGAGCCACAATGAGCAGTTCTTC
cdr3_aa: CASILASGSHNEQFF

j_call: TRBJ2-2
v_call: TRBV7-2
clone_size: .
d_call: .
cdr3_nt: TGTGCCAGCAGCTTAGCGTCCGGGAACACCGGGGAGCTGTTTTTT
cdr3_aa: CASSLASGNTGELFF

j_call: TRBJ2-7
v_call: TRBV6-2/TRBV6-3
clone_size: .
d_call: TRBD2
cdr3_nt: TGTGCCAGCAGTTACGGCGGGGGAGGATTCTACGAGCAGTACTTC
cdr3_aa: CASSYGGGGFYEQYF

j_call: TRBJ2-1
v_call: TRBV5-1
clone_size: once
d_call: TRBD2
cdr3_nt: TGCGCCAGCAGCTATTCCCGACTAGCGGGAAATGAGCAGTTCTTC
cdr3_aa: CASSYSRLAGNEQFF

j_call: TRBJ1-1
v_call: TRBV2
clone_size: once
d_call: TRBD1
cdr3_nt: TGTGCCAGCAGGGTTTCGGGACAGACGAACACTGAAGCTTTCTTT
cdr3_aa: CASRVSGQTNTEAFF

j_call: TRBJ2-3
v_call: TRBV3-1/TRBV3-2
clone_size: .
d_call: .
cdr3_nt: TGTGCCAGCCGTGAGACAGGCCCCCCAGATACGCAGTATTTT
cdr3_aa: CASRETGPPDTQYF

j_call: TRBJ2-7
v_call: TRBV11-2
clone_size: .
d_call: TRBD1
cdr3_nt: TGTGCCAGCAGCCCCGTTGGACAGGGTAATTACGAGCAGTACTTC
cdr3_aa: CASSPVGQGNYEQYF

j_call: TRBJ2-7
v_call: TRBV21-1
clone_size: .
d_call: .
cdr3_nt: TGTGCCAGTGGACAGGCGGGCTCCTACGAGCAGTACTTC
cdr3_aa: CASGQAGSYEQYF

j_call: TRBJ2-3
v_call: TRBV28
clone_size: once
d_call: TRBD2
cdr3_nt: TGTGCCAGCAGTTTATCGTCGGCTAGCGGGAGGTCAGATACGCAGTATTTT
cdr3_aa: CASSLSSASGRSDTQYF

j_call: TRBJ1-4
v_call: TRBV28
clone_size: .
d_call: .
cdr3_nt: TGTGCCACCGGGGATGGGGGCGGAGGAAAGGAAAAACTGTTTTTT
cdr3_aa: CATGDGGGGKEKLFF

j_call: TRBJ1-3
v_call: TRBV19
clone_size: .
d_call: TRBD1
cdr3_nt: TGTGCCAGTACAGACAGGGGGGAAGGAAACACCATATATTTT
cdr3_aa: CASTDRGEGNTIYF

j_call: TRBJ1-6
v_call: TRBV28
clone_size: .
d_call: .
cdr3_nt: TGTGCCAGCCTATTCTCCTACGGGGGGGCGCTTGCCAATTCACCCCTCCACTTT
cdr3_aa: CASLFSYGGALANSPLHF

j_call: TRBJ2-7
v_call: TRBV2
clone_size: .
d_call: .
cdr3_nt: TGTGCCAGCAGTGGTTACAGGCACACCTACGAGCAGTACTTC
cdr3_aa: CASSGYRHTYEQYF

j_call: TRBJ2-3
v_call: TRBV9
clone_size: .
d_call: TRBD2
cdr3_nt: TGTGCCAGCAGCGTAGGCGGGAGAAGTTACACAGATACGCAGTATTTT
cdr3_aa: CASSVGGRSYTDTQYF

j_call: TRBJ2-5
v_call: TRBV6-5
clone_size: .
d_call: .
cdr3_nt: TGTGCCAGCAGTCCCTCCGACAGAGAAGAGACCCAGTACTTC
cdr3_aa: CASSPSDREETQYF

j_call: TRBJ1-6
v_call: TRBV4-1
clone_size: few
d_call: .
cdr3_nt: TGCGCCAGCAGCCAAGAAGCACTCCAGGGCGGTAATTCACCCCTCCACTTT
cdr3_aa: CASSQEALQGGNSPLHF